The clone carrying this TCR beta chain was seen a handful of times. Its specificity is not known. The library tagged each cDNA molecule with unique molecular identifiers. Authors' processing steps: Samples contained a median of around 89,000 TCRs, with a range of roughly 20,000 to 750,000. TCRdb processed the 5' RACE reads anew with MiXCR; each CDR3 protein has one entry. TCRdb's processing, not the authors', yielded these V and J calls. Altogether under 85,000 distinct CDR3 sequences are present, approximately 7.7% being singletons, with the ten largest covering 2% to 2.5%. This sample is part of a study of human T cells and chemical hapten exposure. Study summary: TCR yields per sample varied, mainly owing to small pooled library volume differences. Whole-study findings and limits: Sensitization with DPC brought no change to TCRs above 1 in 1000 in frequency.

Sequencing started from total RNA isolated from unfractionated whole blood. This receptor was obtained from a male donor in good health.

CDR3 coding DNA: TGCGCCAGCAGCCAAGATTGGGGAGCAACTAATGAAAAACTGTTTTTT. It encodes CASSQDWGATNEKLFF. J is TRBJ1-4 and V is TRBV4-1; D gene ambiguous. Germline values: CDR1 MGHRA, CDR2 YSYEKL. This CDR3 has 16 residues. The germline V and J ends were trimmed by 0 bases and 0 bases, with 8 bases remaining between them.